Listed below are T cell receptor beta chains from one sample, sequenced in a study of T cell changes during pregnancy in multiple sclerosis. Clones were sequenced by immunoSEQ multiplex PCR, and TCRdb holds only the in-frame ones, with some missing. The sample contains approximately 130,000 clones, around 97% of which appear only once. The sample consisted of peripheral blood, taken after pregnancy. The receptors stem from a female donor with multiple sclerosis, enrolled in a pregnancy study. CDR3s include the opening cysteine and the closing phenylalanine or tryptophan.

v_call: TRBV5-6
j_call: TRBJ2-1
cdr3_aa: CASSFEAYSYNEQFF

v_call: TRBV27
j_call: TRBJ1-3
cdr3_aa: CASSFGGPGNTIYF

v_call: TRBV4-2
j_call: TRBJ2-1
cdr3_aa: CASSQGPLAGGSDEQFF

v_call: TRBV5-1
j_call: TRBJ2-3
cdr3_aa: CASSRGQVAYTQYF

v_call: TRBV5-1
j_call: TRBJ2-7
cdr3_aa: CASSKDSHRYEQYF

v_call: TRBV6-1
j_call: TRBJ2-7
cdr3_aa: CASSLGTGGLYEQYF

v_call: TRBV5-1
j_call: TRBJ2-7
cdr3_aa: CASSAGTSGPYEQYF

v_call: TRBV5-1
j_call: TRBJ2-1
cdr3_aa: CASSWGLAGYNEQFF

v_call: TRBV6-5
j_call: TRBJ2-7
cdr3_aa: CASSPRDRVSYEQYF

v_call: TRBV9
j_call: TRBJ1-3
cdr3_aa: CASSPPWSSGNTIYF

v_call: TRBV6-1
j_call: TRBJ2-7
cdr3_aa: CASTVGGLEQYF

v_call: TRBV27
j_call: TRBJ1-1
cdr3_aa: CASSLGVGGTEAFF

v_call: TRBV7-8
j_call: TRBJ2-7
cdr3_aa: CASSPGQFYEQYF

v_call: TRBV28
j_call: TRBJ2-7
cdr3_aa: CASSLGTGGLDEQYF

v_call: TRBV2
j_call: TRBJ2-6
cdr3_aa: CASSELGGTSGANVLTF

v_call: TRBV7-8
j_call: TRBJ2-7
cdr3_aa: CASSLAGGMRAYEQYF

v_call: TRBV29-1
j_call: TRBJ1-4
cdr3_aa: CSVGVGGNNEKLFF

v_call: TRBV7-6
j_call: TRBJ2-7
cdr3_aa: CASSLGDRGVISYEQYF

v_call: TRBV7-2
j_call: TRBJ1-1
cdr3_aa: CASSLVAGTEAFF

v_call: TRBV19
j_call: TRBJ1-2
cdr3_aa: CASSHRGTNYGYTF

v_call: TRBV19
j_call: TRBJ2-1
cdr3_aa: CASSIVSGRWNEQFF

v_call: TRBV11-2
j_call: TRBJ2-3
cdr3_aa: CASSLWAVAGVSTDTQYF

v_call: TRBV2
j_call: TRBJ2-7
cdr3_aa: CASSARGNEQYF

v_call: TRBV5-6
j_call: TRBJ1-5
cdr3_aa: CASSFWDRQNQPQHF

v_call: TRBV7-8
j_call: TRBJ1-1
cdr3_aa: CASSLVSYTEAFF

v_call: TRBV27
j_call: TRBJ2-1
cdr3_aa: CASRGGVVGEQFF

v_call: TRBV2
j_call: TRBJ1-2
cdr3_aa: CASSTGAGYTF

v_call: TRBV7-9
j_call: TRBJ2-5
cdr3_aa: CASRGKRLAEETQYF

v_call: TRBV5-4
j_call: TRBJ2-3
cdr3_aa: CASSSRTSGSIGTDTQYF